This T cell receptor beta chain was sequenced in a study of blood T cell repertoires in COVID-19. On the study more broadly: PBMCs, B-cell-depleted T cells, or T cells provided the cDNA or gDNA that made up the material.

Trimming removed 2 bases from V and 3 bases from J; junction bases left unmatched: 4. The CDR3 sequence is 15 residues long. Germline CDR1 and CDR2: ENHRY and SYGVKD. Authors' processing steps: Amplification of reference gene primers provided the estimated nucleated cell counts. The table came from immunoSEQ multiplex PCR; TCRdb's copy has only in-frame clones and leaves some out. V, J and clone size are those of that table, while D and trimming were read from the DNA. The data contain approximately 250,000 clones, 75% to 90% of them seen just once; the ten biggest clones take up 4.1%. This chain links TRBV10-3 with TRBJ2-7; TRBD2 matches 10 bases. This receptor was obtained from a woman in her 30s with acute COVID-19. Sequenced material: PBMCs or T cells enriched from blood (not recorded which). CDR3 protein: CAISEGAGGNYEQYF. CDR3 bases: TGTGCCATCAGTGAGGGAGCGGGAGGGAACTACGAGCAGTACTTC.